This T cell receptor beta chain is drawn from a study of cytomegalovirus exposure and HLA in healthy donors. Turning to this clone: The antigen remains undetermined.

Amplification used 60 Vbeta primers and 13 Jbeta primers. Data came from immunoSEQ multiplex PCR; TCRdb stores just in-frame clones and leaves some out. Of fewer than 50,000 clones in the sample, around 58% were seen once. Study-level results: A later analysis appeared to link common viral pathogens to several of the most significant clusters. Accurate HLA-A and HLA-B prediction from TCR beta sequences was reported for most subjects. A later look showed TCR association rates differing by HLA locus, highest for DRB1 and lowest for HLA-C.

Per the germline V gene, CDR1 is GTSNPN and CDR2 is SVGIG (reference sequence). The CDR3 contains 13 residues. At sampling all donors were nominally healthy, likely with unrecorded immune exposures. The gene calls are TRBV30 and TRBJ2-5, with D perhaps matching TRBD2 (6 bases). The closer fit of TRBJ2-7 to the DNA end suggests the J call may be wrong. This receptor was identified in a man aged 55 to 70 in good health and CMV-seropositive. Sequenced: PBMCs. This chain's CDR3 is CARSGKMIYEQYF. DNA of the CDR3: TGTGCCCGTAGCGGAAAAATGATCTACGAGCAGTACTTC.